A selection of T cell receptor beta chains follows, all from one sample in a study of T cell changes during pregnancy in multiple sclerosis. Profiling relied on immunoSEQ multiplex PCR, and the TCRdb table lists in-frame clones only, not all of them. The sample lists tens of thousands of clones; around nine tenths were seen once. Sequences were derived from peripheral blood, sampled after pregnancy. The receptors were gathered from a female donor in good health, enrolled as a control in a pregnancy study. CDR3s include the opening cysteine and the closing phenylalanine or tryptophan. A D gene is named only where the DNA matches it firmly. Part of the rows lack a size; the others show once, few, many or a class for expanded clones.

V	J	D	size	DNA	CDR3
TRBV6-5	TRBJ2-3	TRBD2	.	TGTGCCAGCAGTCCCGGGACTAGCGGGTCAGATACGCAGTATTTT	CASSPGTSGSDTQYF
TRBV19	TRBJ1-2	.	.	TGTGCCAGTAGTCCCAGGTCGATGGGCGACCGAGCTAACTATGGCTACACCTTC	CASSPRSMGDRANYGYTF
TRBV19	TRBJ2-1	.	.	TGTGCCAGTAGTATCAGACTAGTCCCGGGGAATGAGCAGTTCTTC	CASSIRLVPGNEQFF
TRBV7-6	TRBJ2-7	TRBD2	.	TGTGCCAGCAGCTTAGCGGGGAGGGTCCAGGGCGAGCAGTACTTC	CASSLAGRVQGEQYF
TRBV14	TRBJ1-6	.	.	TGTGCCAGCAGCCAAAGCTCGCGGGATTCACCCCTCCACTTT	CASSQSSRDSPLHF
TRBV7-3	TRBJ2-3	TRBD2	.	TGTGCCAGCAGCCGCGCTTTAGCGGGAGAAGGAGATACGCAGTATTTT	CASSRALAGEGDTQYF
TRBV27	TRBJ2-1	TRBD1	.	TGTGCCAGCAGTTTAGCTAAGGGACAGGGCTCCTACAATGAGCAGTTCTTC	CASSLAKGQGSYNEQFF
TRBV28	TRBJ1-2	.	once	TGTGCCAGCAGTGCTGGAGGGCCGGATAACTATGGCTACACCTTC	CASSAGGPDNYGYTF
TRBV25-1	TRBJ1-1	.	.	TGTGCCAGCAGCCTTACGATCGGGGGTGCCGAAGCTTTCTTT	CASSLTIGGAEAFF
TRBV28	TRBJ1-1	TRBD1	.	TGTGCCAGCAGTCCGGGACAGGGTATGAACACTGAAGCTTTCTTT	CASSPGQGMNTEAFF
TRBV29-1	TRBJ1-2	TRBD1	.	TGCAGCGTCATGGGACAGGGGGGGGGCTACACCTTC	CSVMGQGGGYTF
TRBV6-5	TRBJ1-2	.	.	TGTGCCAGCAGGGGCGGGACTCAAGGCTACACCTTC	CASRGGTQGYTF
TRBV5-1	TRBJ2-7	.	.	TGCGCCAGCAGCTTAGCGGGTGACTCCTACGAGCAGTACTTC	CASSLAGDSYEQYF
TRBV10-3	TRBJ1-1	.	.	TGTGCCATCAGTGAAGGGAGAGAGGGTGACACTGAAGCTTTCTTT	CAISEGREGDTEAFF
TRBV9	TRBJ2-2	TRBD1	once	TGTGCCAGCAGAGGACAGGGACTGAACACCGGGGAGCTGTTTTTT	CASRGQGLNTGELFF
TRBV7-2	TRBJ2-3	TRBD1	.	TGTGCCAGCAGGGCCGAGGGGACAGAGGCGACAGATACGCAGTATTTT	CASRAEGTEATDTQYF
TRBV25-1	TRBJ1-3	TRBD1	.	TGTGCCAGCAGTGACCCGGGACAGGACTCTGGAAACACCATATATTTT	CASSDPGQDSGNTIYF
TRBV23-1	TRBJ1-5	.	.	TGCGCCAGCAGTCAATTCCGGCCCGGACAGAGGTGTCAGCCCCAGCATTTT	CASSQFRPGQRCQPQHF
TRBV7-8	TRBJ1-1	.	.	TGTGCCAGCAGACAGGGACTGAACACTGAAGCTTTCTTT	CASRQGLNTEAFF